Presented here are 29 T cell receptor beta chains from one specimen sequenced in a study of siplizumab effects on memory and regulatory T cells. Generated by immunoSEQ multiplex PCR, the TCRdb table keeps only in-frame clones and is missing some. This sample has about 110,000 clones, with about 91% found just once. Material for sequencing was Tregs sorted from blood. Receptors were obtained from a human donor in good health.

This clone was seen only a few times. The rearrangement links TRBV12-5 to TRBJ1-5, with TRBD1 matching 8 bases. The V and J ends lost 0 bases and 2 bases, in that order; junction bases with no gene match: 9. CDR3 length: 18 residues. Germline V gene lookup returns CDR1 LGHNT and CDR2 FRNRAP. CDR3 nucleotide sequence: TGTGCTAGTGGTTTGGTACAATTGGGACAGGCCCGCAATCAGCCCCAGCATTTT. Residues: CASGLVQLGQARNQPQHF.

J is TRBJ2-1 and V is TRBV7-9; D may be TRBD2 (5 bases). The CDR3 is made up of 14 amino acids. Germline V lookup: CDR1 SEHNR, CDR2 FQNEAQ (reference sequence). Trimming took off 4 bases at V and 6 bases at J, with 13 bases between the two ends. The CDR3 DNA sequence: TGTGCCAGCAGCTCCACGGGGAGCGGCAATGAGCAGTTCTTC. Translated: CASSSTGSGNEQFF. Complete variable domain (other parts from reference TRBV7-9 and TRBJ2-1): DTGVSQNPRHKITKRGQNVTFRCDPISEHNRLYWYRQTLGQGPEFLTYFQNEAQLEKSRLLSDRFSAERPKGSFSTLEIQRTEQGDSAMYLCASSSTGSGNEQFFGPGTRLTVL.

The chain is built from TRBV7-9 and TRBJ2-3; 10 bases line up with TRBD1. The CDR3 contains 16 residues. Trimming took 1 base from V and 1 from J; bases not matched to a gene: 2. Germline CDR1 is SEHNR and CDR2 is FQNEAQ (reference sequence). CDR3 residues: CASSLDGTGGTDTQYF. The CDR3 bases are TGTGCCAGCAGCTTAGACGGGACAGGGGGCACAGATACGCAGTATTTT.

The CDR3 loop reads CASSLFIRGEQPQHF. Here the CDR3 DNA reads TGTGCCAGCAGCTTGTTTATTCGGGGGGAACAGCCCCAGCATTTT. The genes are TRBV5-6 and TRBJ1-5, with D possibly matching TRBD1 (5 bases). This CDR3 comprises 15 residues. With 1 base removed from V and 7 bases from J, the gap between germline ends came to 15 bases. CDR1 is SGHDT and CDR2 is YYEEEE in the germline V gene. The full variable domain, completed using reference TRBV5-6 and TRBJ1-5, is DAGVTQSPTHLIKTRGQQVTLRCSPKSGHDTVSWYQQALGQGPQFIFQYYEEEERQRGNFPDRFSGHQFPNYSSELNVNALLLGDSALYLCASSLFIRGEQPQHFGDGTRLSIL.

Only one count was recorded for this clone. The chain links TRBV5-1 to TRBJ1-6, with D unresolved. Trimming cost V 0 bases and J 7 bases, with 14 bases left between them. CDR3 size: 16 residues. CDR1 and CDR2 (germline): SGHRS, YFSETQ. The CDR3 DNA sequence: TGCGCCAGCAGCTTGGTCCTCCCAGCCGGCAATTCACCCCTCCACTTT. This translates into CASSLVLPAGNSPLHF.

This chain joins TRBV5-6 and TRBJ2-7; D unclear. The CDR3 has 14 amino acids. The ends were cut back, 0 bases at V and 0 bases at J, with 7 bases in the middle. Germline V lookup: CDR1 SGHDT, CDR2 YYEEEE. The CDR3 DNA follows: TGTGCCAGCAGCTTGGTTGGAACCTCCTACGAGCAGTACTTC. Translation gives CASSLVGTSYEQYF.

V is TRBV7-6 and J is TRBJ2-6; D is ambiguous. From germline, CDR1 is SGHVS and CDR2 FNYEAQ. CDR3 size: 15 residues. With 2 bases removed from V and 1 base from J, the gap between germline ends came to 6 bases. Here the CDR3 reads CASSLLGSGANVLTF. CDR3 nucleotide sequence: TGTGCCAGCAGCTTACTGGGGTCTGGGGCCAACGTCCTGACTTTC.

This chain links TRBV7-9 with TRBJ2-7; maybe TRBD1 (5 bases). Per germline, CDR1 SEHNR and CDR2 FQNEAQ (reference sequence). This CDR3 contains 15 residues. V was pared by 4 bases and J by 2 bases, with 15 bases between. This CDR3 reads CASSSTQGSPYEQYF. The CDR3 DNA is TGTGCCAGCAGCTCGACGCAGGGATCCCCCTACGAGCAGTACTTC.

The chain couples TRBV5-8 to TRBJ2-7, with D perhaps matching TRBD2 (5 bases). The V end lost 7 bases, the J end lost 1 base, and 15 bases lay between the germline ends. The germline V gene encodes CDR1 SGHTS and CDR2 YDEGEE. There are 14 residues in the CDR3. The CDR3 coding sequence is TGTGCCAGCCGTCGACCGGGAAGTTCCTACGAGCAGTACTTC. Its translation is CASRRPGSSYEQYF.

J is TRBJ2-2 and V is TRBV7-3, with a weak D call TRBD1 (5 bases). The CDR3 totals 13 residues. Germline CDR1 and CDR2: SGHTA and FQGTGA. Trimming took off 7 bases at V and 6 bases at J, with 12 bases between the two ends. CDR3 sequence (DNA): TGTGCCAGCACCCTACTGGGGCCCGGGGAGCTGTTTTTT. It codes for CASTLLGPGELFF.

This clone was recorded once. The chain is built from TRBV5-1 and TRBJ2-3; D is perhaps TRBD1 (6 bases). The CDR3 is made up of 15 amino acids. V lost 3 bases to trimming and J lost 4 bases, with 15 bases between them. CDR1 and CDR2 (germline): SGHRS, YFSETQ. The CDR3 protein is CASSSYRDPADTQYF. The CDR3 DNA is TGCGCCAGCAGCTCCTACAGGGATCCAGCAGATACGCAGTATTTT.

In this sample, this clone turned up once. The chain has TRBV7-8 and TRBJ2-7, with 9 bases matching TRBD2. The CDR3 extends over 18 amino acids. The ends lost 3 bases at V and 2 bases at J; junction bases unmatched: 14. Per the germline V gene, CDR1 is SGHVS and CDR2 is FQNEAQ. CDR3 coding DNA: TGTGCCAGCAGCTTGTTGTTAGCGGGGGTGAATAGGGCCTACGAGCAGTACTTC. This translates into CASSLLLAGVNRAYEQYF.

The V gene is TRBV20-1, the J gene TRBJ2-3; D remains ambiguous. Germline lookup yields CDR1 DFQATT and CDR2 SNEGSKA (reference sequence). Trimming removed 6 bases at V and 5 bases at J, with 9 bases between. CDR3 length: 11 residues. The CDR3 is CSAKTGDTQYF. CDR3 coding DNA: TGCAGTGCAAAAACCGGAGATACGCAGTATTTT.

CDR3 sequence: CASSEWQGGNQPQHF. The CDR3 bases are TGTGCCAGCAGTGAATGGCAGGGAGGTAATCAGCCCCAGCATTTT. This chain connects TRBV2 to TRBJ1-5, with D possibly TRBD1 on 5 matching bases. CDR1 and CDR2 from the germline V gene are SNHLY and FYNNEI. Trimming cost V 2 bases and J 4 bases, with 12 bases left between them. This CDR3 contains 15 residues.

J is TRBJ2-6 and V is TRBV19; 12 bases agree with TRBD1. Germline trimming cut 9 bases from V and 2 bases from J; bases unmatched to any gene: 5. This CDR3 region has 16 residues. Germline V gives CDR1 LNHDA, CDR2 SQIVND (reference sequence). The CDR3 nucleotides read TGTGCCAGCCGGGACAGGGGGCAGGCTGGGGCCAACGTCCTGACTTTC. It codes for CASRDRGQAGANVLTF.

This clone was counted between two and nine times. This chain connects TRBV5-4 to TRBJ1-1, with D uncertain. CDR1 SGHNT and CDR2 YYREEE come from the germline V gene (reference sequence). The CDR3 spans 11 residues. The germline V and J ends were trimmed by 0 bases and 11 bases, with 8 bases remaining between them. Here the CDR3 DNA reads TGTGCCAGCAGCTTGGGACTGACGGCTTTCTTT. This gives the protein CASSLGLTAFF.

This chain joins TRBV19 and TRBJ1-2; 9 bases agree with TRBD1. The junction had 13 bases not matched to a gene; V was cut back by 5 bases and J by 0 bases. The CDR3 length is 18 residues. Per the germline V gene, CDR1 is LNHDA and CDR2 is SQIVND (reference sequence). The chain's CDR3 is CASSVRPGQGFSNYGYTF. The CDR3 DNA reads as TGTGCCAGTAGTGTGAGGCCGGGACAGGGCTTCTCTAACTATGGCTACACCTTC. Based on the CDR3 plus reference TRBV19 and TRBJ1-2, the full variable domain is DGGITQSPKYLFRKEGQNVTLSCEQNLNHDAMYWYRQDPGQGLRLIYYSQIVNDFQKGDIAEGYSVSREKKESFPLTVTSAQKNPTAFYLCASSVRPGQGFSNYGYTFGSGTRLTVV.

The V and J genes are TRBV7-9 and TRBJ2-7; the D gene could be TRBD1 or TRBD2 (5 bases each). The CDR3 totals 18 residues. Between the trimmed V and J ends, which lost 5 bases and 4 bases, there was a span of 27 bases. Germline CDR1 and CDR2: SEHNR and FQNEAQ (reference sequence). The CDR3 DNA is TGTGCCAGCAGCAGAACAATCCACGGGGTCGGAAGGGGATACGAGCAGTACTTC. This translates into CASSRTIHGVGRGYEQYF.

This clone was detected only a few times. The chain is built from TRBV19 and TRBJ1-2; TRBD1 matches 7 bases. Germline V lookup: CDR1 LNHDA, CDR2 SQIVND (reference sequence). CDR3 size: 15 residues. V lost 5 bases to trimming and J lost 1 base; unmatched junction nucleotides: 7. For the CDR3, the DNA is TGTGCCAGTAGTGGACGGGACAGCTTTAACTATGGCTACACCTTC. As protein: CASSGRDSFNYGYTF.

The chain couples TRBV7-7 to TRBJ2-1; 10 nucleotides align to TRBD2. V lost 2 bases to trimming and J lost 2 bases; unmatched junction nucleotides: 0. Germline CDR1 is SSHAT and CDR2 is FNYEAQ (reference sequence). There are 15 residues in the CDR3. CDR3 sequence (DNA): TGTGCCAGCAGCTTACTAGCGGGGGCCTACAATGAGCAGTTCTTC. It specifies CASSLLAGAYNEQFF.

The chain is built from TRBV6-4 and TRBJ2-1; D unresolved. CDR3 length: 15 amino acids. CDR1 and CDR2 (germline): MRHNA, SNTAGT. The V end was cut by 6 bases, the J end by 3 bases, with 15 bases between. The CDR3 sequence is CASSPETWHYNEQFF. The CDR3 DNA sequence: TGTGCCAGCAGCCCGGAGACCTGGCACTACAATGAGCAGTTCTTC.

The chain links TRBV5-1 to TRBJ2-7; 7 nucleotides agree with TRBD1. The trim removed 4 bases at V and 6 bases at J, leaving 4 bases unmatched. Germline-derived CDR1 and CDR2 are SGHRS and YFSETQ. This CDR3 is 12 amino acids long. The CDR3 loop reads CASSRDSSEQYF. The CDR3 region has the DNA TGCGCCAGCAGCCGGGACAGTAGCGAGCAGTACTTC.

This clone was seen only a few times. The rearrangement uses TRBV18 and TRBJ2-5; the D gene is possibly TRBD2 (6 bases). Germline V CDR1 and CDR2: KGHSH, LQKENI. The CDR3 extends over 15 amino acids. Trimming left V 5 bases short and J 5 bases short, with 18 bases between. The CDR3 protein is CASSRLRDGTETQYF. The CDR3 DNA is TGTGCCAGCTCAAGGTTGCGGGACGGGACGGAGACCCAGTACTTC.

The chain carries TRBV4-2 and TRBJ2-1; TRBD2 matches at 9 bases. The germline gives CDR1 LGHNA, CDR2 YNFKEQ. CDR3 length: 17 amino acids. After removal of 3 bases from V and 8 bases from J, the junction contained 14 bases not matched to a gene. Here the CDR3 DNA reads TGTGCCAGCAGCCAGACCCTGGGACTAGCAAGGGGGGATGAGCAGTTCTTC. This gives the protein CASSQTLGLARGDEQFF.

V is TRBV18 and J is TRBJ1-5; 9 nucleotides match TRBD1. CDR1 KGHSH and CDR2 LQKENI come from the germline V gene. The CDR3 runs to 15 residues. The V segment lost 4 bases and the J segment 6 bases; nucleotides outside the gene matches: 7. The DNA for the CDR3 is TGTGCCAGCTCACTAGGGGACAGGGATAGTCAGCCCCAGCATTTT. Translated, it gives CASSLGDRDSQPQHF.

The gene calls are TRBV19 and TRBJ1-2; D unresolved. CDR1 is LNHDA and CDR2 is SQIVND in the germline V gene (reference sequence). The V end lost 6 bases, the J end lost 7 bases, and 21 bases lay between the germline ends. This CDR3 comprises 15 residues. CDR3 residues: CASRDLGSGRGGYTF. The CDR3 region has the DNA TGTGCCAGTAGGGATTTGGGGAGCGGTCGGGGTGGCTACACCTTC. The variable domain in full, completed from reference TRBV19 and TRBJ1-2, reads DGGITQSPKYLFRKEGQNVTLSCEQNLNHDAMYWYRQDPGQGLRLIYYSQIVNDFQKGDIAEGYSVSREKKESFPLTVTSAQKNPTAFYLCASRDLGSGRGGYTFGSGTRLTVV.

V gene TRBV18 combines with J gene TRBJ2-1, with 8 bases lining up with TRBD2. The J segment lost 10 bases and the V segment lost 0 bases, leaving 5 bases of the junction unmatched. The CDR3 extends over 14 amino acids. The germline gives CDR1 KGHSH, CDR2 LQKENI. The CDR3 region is CASSPPGLGEEQFF. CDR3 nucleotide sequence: TGTGCCAGCTCACCACCGGGACTAGGTGAGGAGCAGTTCTTC.

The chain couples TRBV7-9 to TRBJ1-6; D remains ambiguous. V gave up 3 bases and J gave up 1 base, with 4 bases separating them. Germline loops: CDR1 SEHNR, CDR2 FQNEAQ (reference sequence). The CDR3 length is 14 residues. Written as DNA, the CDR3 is TGTGCCAGCAGCTTGTCTTCCTATAATTCACCCCTCCACTTT. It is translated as CASSLSSYNSPLHF.

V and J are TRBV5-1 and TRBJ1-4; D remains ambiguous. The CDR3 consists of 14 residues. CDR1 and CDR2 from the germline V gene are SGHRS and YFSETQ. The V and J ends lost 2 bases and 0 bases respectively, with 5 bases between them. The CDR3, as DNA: TGCGCCAGCAGCTTTAGCCCAACTAATGAAAAACTGTTTTTT. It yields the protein CASSFSPTNEKLFF.